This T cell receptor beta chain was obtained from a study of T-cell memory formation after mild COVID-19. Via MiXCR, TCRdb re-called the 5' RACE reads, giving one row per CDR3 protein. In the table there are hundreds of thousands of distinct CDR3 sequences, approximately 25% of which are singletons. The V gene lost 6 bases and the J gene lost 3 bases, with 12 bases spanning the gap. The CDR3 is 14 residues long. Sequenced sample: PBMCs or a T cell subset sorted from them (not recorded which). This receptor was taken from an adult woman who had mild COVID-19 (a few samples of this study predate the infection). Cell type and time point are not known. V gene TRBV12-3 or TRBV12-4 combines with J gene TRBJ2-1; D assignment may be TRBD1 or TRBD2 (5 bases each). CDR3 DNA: TGTGCCAGCAGCAGATGGGACGGCTACAATGAGCAGTTCTTC. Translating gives CASSRWDGYNEQFF.